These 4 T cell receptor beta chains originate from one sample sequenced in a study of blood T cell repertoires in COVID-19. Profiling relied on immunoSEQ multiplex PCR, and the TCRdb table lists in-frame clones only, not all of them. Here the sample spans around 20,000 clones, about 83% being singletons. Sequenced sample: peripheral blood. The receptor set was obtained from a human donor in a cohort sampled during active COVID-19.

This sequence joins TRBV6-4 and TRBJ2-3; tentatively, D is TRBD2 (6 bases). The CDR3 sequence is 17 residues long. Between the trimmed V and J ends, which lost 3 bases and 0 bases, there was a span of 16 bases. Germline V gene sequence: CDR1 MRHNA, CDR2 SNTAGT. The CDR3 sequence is CASSEESAGTSTDTQYF. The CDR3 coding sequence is TGTGCCAGCAGTGAGGAATCGGCGGGGACTAGCACAGATACGCAGTATTTT.

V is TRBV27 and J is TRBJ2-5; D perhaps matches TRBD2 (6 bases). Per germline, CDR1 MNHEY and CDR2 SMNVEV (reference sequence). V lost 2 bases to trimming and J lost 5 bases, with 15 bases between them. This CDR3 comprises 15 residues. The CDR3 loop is CASSLVGTGGETQYF. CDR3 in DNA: TGTGCCAGCAGTTTAGTGGGCACAGGAGGGGAGACCCAGTACTTC.

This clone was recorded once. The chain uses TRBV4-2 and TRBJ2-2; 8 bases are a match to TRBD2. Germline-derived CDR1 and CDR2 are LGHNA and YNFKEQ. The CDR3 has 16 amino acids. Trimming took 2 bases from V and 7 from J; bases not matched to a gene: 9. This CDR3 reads CASSQLGAGEHGELFF. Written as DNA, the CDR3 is TGTGCCAGCAGCCAATTAGGAGCGGGAGAACACGGGGAGCTGTTTTTT.

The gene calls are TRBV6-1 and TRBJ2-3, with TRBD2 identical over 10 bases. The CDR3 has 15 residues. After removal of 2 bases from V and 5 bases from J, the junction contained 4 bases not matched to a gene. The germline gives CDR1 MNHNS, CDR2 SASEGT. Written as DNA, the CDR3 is TGTGCCAGCAGTGAACTAGCGGGAGCTGGAGATACGCAGTATTTT. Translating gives CASSELAGAGDTQYF.